The next 29 T cell receptor beta chains were all read from a single sample in a study of beta chain features in type 1 diabetes. Overall study results and limits: TCRB CDR3s from Type 1 diabetes patients were moderately but significantly shorter in all four CD4+ subsets.

Which antigens these TCRs recognize remains unknown. Investigators reverse transcribed all isolated RNA, so they sequenced expressed TCRB transcripts. The assay was immunoSEQ multiplex PCR, and TCRdb's table has in-frame clones only and misses some. This table has approximately 360,000 clones, around 12% appearing once. Sequencing was carried out using naive CD4+ T cells from blood. Source of these receptors: a woman between 18 and 29 years old with type 1 diabetes.

This clone has only a few counts. This chain links TRBV6-6 with TRBJ2-7; 12 bases agree with TRBD2. With 8 bases clipped from V and 6 bases from J, the junction kept 8 bases outside the gene matches. This CDR3 is 14 amino acids long. CDR1 and CDR2 from the germline V gene are MNHNY and SVGAGI (reference sequence). CDR3: CASATSGRRGEQYF. The CDR3 nucleotides read TGTGCCAGCGCGACTAGCGGGAGACGGGGCGAGCAGTACTTC.

The sample holds a few counts of this clone. This chain uses TRBV11-2 with TRBJ2-3; tentative D call: TRBD1 (5 bases). Germline-derived CDR1 and CDR2 are SGHAT and FQNNGV. Deletions cut 5 bases from V and 1 base from J, with 13 bases between. CDR3 length equals 15 residues. CDR3 sequence reads: CASSPGAWGTDTQYF. For the CDR3, the DNA is TGTGCCAGCAGCCCTGGGGCCTGGGGCACAGATACGCAGTATTTT.

The V call is TRBV14, the J call TRBJ2-7; possible D gene TRBD1, 5 bases. CDR3 length: 14 residues. CDR1 and CDR2 from the germline V gene are SGHDN and FVKESK. V was trimmed by 3 bases and J by 0 bases, leaving 9 bases between them. Written as DNA, the CDR3 is TGTGCCAGCAGCCATCTAGGGGCCTCCTACGAGCAGTACTTC. Its protein is CASSHLGASYEQYF.

The rearrangement uses TRBV2 and TRBJ1-5; 8 bases match TRBD1. V lost 10 bases and J lost 3; bases outside the gene matches: 5. The CDR3 contains 13 residues. Germline CDR1 is SNHLY and CDR2 is FYNNEI. CDR3 in amino acids: CAKGQEVNQPQHF. In DNA form, the CDR3 reads TGTGCCAAGGGACAGGAGGTCAATCAGCCCCAGCATTTT. Filled out from reference TRBV2 and TRBJ1-5, the complete variable domain reads EPEVTQTPSHQVTQMGQEVILRCVPISNHLYFYWYRQILGQKVEFLVSFYNNEISEKSEIFDDQFSVERPDGSNFTLKIRSTKLEDSAMYFCAKGQEVNQPQHFGDGTRLSIL.

This clone was recorded a few times. This sequence joins TRBV4-3 and TRBJ2-3, with 10 nucleotides matching TRBD2. The germline V gene has CDR1 LGHNA and CDR2 YSLEER. Trimming took 2 bases from V and 3 from J; bases not matched to a gene: 8. The CDR3 covers 17 residues. DNA for the CDR3: TGCGCCAGCAGCCAAATTGGAGCTAGCGGGAGTACAGATACGCAGTATTTT. Its translation: CASSQIGASGSTDTQYF.

This clone was counted between two and nine times. The chain links TRBV4-2 to TRBJ2-5; maybe TRBD2 (5 bases). The CDR3 covers 16 residues. Germline-derived CDR1 and CDR2 are LGHNA and YNFKEQ. With 5 bases removed from V and 5 bases from J, the gap between germline ends came to 21 bases. The CDR3 is CASSSGGLAWRETQYF. The CDR3 coding sequence is TGTGCCAGCAGCTCAGGAGGCCTAGCTTGGAGGGAGACCCAGTACTTC.

In this sample, this clone turned up a few times. The chain combines TRBV6-6 with TRBJ2-5, with D tentatively TRBD2 (5 bases). The V gene's germline CDR1 is MNHNY and CDR2 SVGAGI (reference sequence). The CDR3 spans 15 residues. V shed 0 bases and J shed 1 base, with 9 bases lying between them. The CDR3 DNA reads as TGTGCCAGCAGTTACTCGAGGACTGCCCAAGAGACCCAGTACTTC. Its translation: CASSYSRTAQETQYF.

This sequence joins TRBV29-1 and TRBJ2-3; TRBD2 might be the D (6 bases). Trimming took 6 bases from V and 1 from J, leaving 17 bases between them. The germline V gene has CDR1 SQVTM and CDR2 ANQGSEA. There are 15 residues in the CDR3. The CDR3 loop is CSVGKGLLRTDTQYF. The CDR3 DNA reads TGCAGCGTGGGGAAGGGACTCCTTCGCACAGATACGCAGTATTTT.

The chain uses TRBV4-3 and TRBJ2-7; 9 nucleotides match TRBD1. Germline CDR1 is LGHNA and CDR2 is YSLEER. The J segment lost 3 bases and the V segment lost 3 bases, leaving 9 bases of the junction unmatched. The CDR3 has 16 residues. The CDR3 is CASSQDRGTLYYEQYF. In DNA, the CDR3 is TGCGCCAGCAGCCAGGACAGGGGAACGCTCTACTACGAGCAGTACTTC.

The chain is built from TRBV5-1 and TRBJ2-5, with 9 bases matching TRBD2. V was clipped by 7 bases and J by 1 base; unmatched bases: 8. CDR3 length: 15 residues. CDR1 and CDR2 from the germline V gene are SGHRS and YFSETQ. This CDR3 is CASGGASGVQETQYF. CDR3 nucleotides: TGCGCCAGCGGTGGGGCTAGCGGGGTCCAAGAGACCCAGTACTTC. Complete variable domain (other parts from reference TRBV5-1 and TRBJ2-5): KAGVTQTPRYLIKTRGQQVTLSCSPISGHRSVSWYQQTPGQGLQFLFEYFSETQRNKGNFPGRFSGRQFSNSRSEMNVSTLELGDSALYLCASGGASGVQETQYFGPGTRLLVL.

The chain has TRBV5-4 and TRBJ1-1, with 7 bases that match TRBD1. V dropped 6 bases and J dropped 4; count of bases not matched to a gene: 15. CDR1 and CDR2 (germline): SGHNT, YYREEE (reference sequence). This CDR3 is built from 16 residues. This CDR3 reads CASTPGLDRDGTEAFF. The CDR3 DNA sequence: TGTGCCAGCACTCCAGGGCTCGACAGGGATGGCACTGAAGCTTTCTTT.

The chain is built from TRBV15 and TRBJ2-3; 7 bases line up with TRBD2. V gave up 3 bases and J gave up 0 bases; unmatched junction bases: 9. Germline CDR1 and CDR2: LNHNV and YYDKDF (reference sequence). The CDR3 covers 17 residues. The CDR3 nucleotides are TGTGCCACCAGCAGGTCGGTAGCGGGTGGTAGCACAGATACGCAGTATTTT. Translating gives CATSRSVAGGSTDTQYF.

This rearrangement joins TRBV29-1 to TRBJ1-1, with D tentatively TRBD1 (5 bases). Germline V gene lookup returns CDR1 SQVTM and CDR2 ANQGSEA. The V end was cut by 4 bases, the J end by 1 base, with 19 bases between. CDR3 length: 16 amino acids. The CDR3 spells CSVGGVGQSGNTEAFF. CDR3 nucleotide sequence: TGCAGCGTTGGGGGGGTTGGGCAATCGGGGAACACTGAAGCTTTCTTT.

This sequence joins TRBV29-1 and TRBJ2-3, with 8 positions matching TRBD2. The CDR3 is made up of 17 amino acids. The V gene's germline CDR1 is SQVTM and CDR2 ANQGSEA. Losses at the gene ends were 4 bases for V and 3 bases for J; bases not matched to a gene: 15. CDR3 protein: CSVGSGTETGDTDTQYF. CDR3 sequence (DNA): TGCAGCGTTGGTAGCGGGACCGAGACGGGTGATACAGATACGCAGTATTTT.

This clone has just a few counts. The chain uses TRBV4-3 and TRBJ2-1; 13 bases match TRBD2. Unmatched junction bases numbered 1, after V lost 3 bases and J lost 5 bases. The CDR3 is 15 residues long. Germline CDR1 LGHNA, CDR2 YSLEER. The CDR3 DNA follows: TGCGCCAGCAGCCAGGGACTAGCGGGAAACAATGAGCAGTTCTTC. Translation: CASSQGLAGNNEQFF.

The chain uses TRBV29-1 and TRBJ1-1; tentatively, D is TRBD1 (6 bases). Trimming took 6 bases from V and 0 from J, leaving 11 bases between them. Germline-derived CDR1 and CDR2 are SQVTM and ANQGSEA. The CDR3 runs to 13 residues. The CDR3 DNA follows: TGCAGCGTCCAGGGGTTTATGAACACTGAAGCTTTCTTT. Translation: CSVQGFMNTEAFF.

This clone has just a few counts. V is TRBV7-2 and J is TRBJ1-2; 7 bases match TRBD1. The V gene's germline CDR1 is SGHTA and CDR2 FQGNSA. V gave up 4 bases and J gave up 4 bases; unmatched junction bases: 15. The CDR3 contains 17 residues. CDR3 residues: CASSSWLRDSRTYGYTF. The DNA of the CDR3 is TGTGCCAGCAGCTCCTGGCTCCGGGACAGTAGGACCTATGGCTACACCTTC.

V is TRBV19 and J is TRBJ1-5; no definite D call. Germline V gene lookup returns CDR1 LNHDA and CDR2 SQIVND (reference sequence). The CDR3 consists of 15 residues. Trimming shortened V by 3 bases and J by 0 bases, and 9 bases separated the two germline ends. CDR3: CASSISGYSNQPQHF. In DNA, the CDR3 is TGTGCCAGTAGTATTTCCGGTTATAGCAATCAGCCCCAGCATTTT.

This clone was detected a few times. The chain recombines TRBV7-2 with TRBJ2-3; 9 nucleotides match TRBD2. The CDR3 consists of 16 residues. V shed 0 bases, J shed 0 bases, and the junction held 1 base outside the gene matches. Germline values: CDR1 SGHTA, CDR2 FQGNSA. The DNA for the CDR3 is TGTGCCAGCAGCTTAGCCCTAGCGGGAAGCACAGATACGCAGTATTTT. Its protein product is CASSLALAGSTDTQYF.

The CDR3 DNA reads TGTGCCAGCAGTGCAGACAGGGGGAAGAAACGCAATGAGCAGTTCTTC. Its protein is CASSADRGKKRNEQFF. This rearrangement joins TRBV27 to TRBJ2-1; 9 bases fit TRBD1. Looked up from germline, CDR1 is MNHEY and CDR2 is SMNVEV (reference sequence). Losses at the gene ends were 5 bases for V and 6 bases for J; bases not matched to a gene: 11. This CDR3 has 16 residues.

In its sample, this clone was seen a few times. This chain uses TRBV30 with TRBJ2-7, with 8 bases fitting TRBD1. Looked up from germline, CDR1 is GTSNPN and CDR2 is SVGIG (reference sequence). J was trimmed by 6 bases and V by 3 bases; bases with no gene match: 7. The CDR3 runs 13 residues. CDR3 in DNA: TGTGCCTGGAGCGCAGGGGGCCGGGTCGAGCAGTACTTC. It translates to CAWSAGGRVEQYF.

The gene calls are TRBV30 and TRBJ1-3; TRBD1 matches at 7 bases. This CDR3 comprises 14 residues. Germline V gene sequence: CDR1 GTSNPN, CDR2 SVGIG (reference sequence). Trimming removed 6 bases from V and 2 bases from J; junction bases left unmatched: 7. The CDR3 here is CACTHGQAGNTIYF. Written as DNA, the CDR3 is TGTGCCTGCACCCATGGACAGGCTGGAAACACCATATATTTT.

The chain is built from TRBV18 and TRBJ2-7, with D tentatively TRBD2 (6 bases). Trimming stripped 3 bases from V and 0 bases from J, with 15 bases between. CDR1 and CDR2 (germline): KGHSH, LQKENI. The CDR3 sequence is 16 residues long. This CDR3 reads CASSPPGRESSYEQYF. For the CDR3, the DNA is TGTGCCAGCTCACCTCCCGGACGGGAGAGCTCCTACGAGCAGTACTTC.

This clone appeared a few times. Other nucleotide sequences in the sample specify the same CDR3. The CDR3 DNA reads TGTGCCAGCAGCTTAGTCGCGGGACCCTACGAGCAGTACTTC. Translating gives CASSLVAGPYEQYF. The rearrangement links TRBV7-2 to TRBJ2-7; tentatively, D is TRBD2 (6 bases). The CDR3 contains 14 residues. V lost 1 base to trimming and J lost 2 bases, with 9 bases between them. CDR1 and CDR2 from the germline V gene are SGHTA and FQGNSA.

The V and J genes are TRBV9 and TRBJ2-5, with TRBD1 matching over 9 bases. The CDR3 sequence is 15 residues long. V was pared by 2 bases and J by 5 bases, with 7 bases of the junction left unmatched. Germline-derived CDR1 and CDR2 are SGDLS and YYNGEE. Here the CDR3 reads CASSVGQGSGETQYF. The CDR3 bases are TGTGCCAGCAGCGTTGGACAGGGGTCGGGGGAGACCCAGTACTTC.

This clone has a handful of counts. Other DNA sequences in the same sample also yield this CDR3. CDR3 bases: TGTGCCTGGAGTAGCGGGGGCACTGAAGCTTTCTTT. This encodes CAWSSGGTEAFF. The chain is built from TRBV30 and TRBJ1-1; weak D call: TRBD1 (5 bases). Trimming shortened V by 2 bases and J by 4 bases, and 8 bases separated the two germline ends. The length of the CDR3 is 12 residues. Germline assignment: CDR1 GTSNPN and CDR2 SVGIG (reference sequence).

V and J are TRBV2 and TRBJ2-7, with 11 bases lining up with TRBD1. The CDR3 has 14 amino acids. V was clipped by 6 bases and J by 5 bases; unmatched bases: 6. CDR1 SNHLY and CDR2 FYNNEI come from the germline V gene. The CDR3 DNA follows: TGTGCCAGCAGCCGGGACAGGGGGATCGACGAGCAGTACTTC. Translated, it gives CASSRDRGIDEQYF.

This clone was counted between two and nine times. This rearrangement joins TRBV13 to TRBJ2-1, with 7 nucleotides matching TRBD1. Trimming took 3 bases from V and 6 from J; bases not matched to a gene: 8. The V gene's germline CDR1 is PRHDT and CDR2 FYEKMQ (reference sequence). The CDR3 runs 15 residues. The CDR3 DNA reads TGTGCCAGCAGCTTCCGACAGGGACGTGGCAATGAGCAGTTCTTC. Translating it yields CASSFRQGRGNEQFF.

V gene TRBV7-2 combines with J gene TRBJ2-3, with TRBD1 matching over 10 bases. The CDR3 has 16 residues. Germline lookup yields CDR1 SGHTA and CDR2 FQGNSA. Germline trimming cut 0 bases from V and 3 bases from J; bases unmatched to any gene: 3. For the CDR3, the DNA is TGTGCCAGCAGCTTAGCGGGGACAGGGGTAACAGATACGCAGTATTTT. It codes for CASSLAGTGVTDTQYF.